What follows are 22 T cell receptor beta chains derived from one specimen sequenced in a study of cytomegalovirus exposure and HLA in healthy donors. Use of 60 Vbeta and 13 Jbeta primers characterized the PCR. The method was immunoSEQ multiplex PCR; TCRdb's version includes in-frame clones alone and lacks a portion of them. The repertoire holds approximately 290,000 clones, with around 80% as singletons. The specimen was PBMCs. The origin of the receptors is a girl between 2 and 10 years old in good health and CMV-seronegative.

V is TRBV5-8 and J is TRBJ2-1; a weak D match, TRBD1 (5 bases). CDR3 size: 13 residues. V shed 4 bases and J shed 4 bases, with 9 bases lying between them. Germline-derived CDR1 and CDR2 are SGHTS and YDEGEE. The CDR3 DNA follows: TGTGCCAGCAGCGCAGGGATTTACAATGAGCAGTTCTTC. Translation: CASSAGIYNEQFF.

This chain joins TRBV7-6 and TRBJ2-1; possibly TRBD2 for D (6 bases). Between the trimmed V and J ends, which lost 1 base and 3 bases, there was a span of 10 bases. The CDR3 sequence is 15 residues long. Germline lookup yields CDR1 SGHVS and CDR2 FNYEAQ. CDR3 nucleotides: TGTGCCAGCAGCTTAGTCGGGGACTTCTACAATGAGCAGTTCTTC. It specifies CASSLVGDFYNEQFF. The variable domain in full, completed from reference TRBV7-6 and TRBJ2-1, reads GAGVSQSPRYKVTKRGQDVALRCDPISGHVSLYWYRQALGQGPEFLTYFNYEAQQDKSGLPNDRFSAERPEGSISTLTIQRTEQRDSAMYRCASSLVGDFYNEQFFGPGTRLTVL.

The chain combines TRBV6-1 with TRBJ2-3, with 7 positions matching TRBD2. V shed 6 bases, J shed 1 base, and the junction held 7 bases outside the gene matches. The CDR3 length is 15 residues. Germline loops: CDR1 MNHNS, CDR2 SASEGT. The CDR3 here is CASSAGVVRTDTQYF. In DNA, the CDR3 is TGTGCCAGCAGCGCGGGGGTCGTCCGCACAGATACGCAGTATTTT.

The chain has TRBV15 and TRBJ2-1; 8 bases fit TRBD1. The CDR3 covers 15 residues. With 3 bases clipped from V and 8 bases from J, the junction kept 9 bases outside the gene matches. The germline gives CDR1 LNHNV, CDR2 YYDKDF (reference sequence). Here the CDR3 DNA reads TGTGCCACCAGCAGTCGACAGGGGCCATGGGATGAGCAGTTCTTC. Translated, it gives CATSSRQGPWDEQFF. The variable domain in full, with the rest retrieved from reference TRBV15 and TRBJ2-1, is DAMVIQNPRYQVTQFGKPVTLSCSQTLNHNVMYWYQQKSSQAPKLLFHYYDKDFNNEADTPDNFQSRRPNTSFCFLDIRSPGLGDTAMYLCATSSRQGPWDEQFFGPGTRLTVL.

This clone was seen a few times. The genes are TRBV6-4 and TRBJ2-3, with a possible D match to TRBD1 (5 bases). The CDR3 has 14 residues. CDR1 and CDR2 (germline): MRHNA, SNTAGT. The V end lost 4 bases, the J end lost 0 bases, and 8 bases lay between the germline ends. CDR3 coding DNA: TGTGCCAGCAGTGGCAGGGCCAGCACAGATACGCAGTATTTT. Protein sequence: CASSGRASTDTQYF.

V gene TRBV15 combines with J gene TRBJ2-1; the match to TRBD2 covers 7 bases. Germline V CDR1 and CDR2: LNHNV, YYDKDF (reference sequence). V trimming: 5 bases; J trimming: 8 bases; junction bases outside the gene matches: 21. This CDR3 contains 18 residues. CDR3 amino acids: CATSGLPAGRESRDEQFF. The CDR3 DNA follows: TGTGCCACCAGCGGGTTGCCGGCAGGGCGGGAGAGTAGGGATGAGCAGTTCTTC.

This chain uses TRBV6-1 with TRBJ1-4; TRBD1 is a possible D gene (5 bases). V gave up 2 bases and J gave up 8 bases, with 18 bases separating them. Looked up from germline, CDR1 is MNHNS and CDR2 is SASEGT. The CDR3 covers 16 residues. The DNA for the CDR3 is TGTGCCAGCAGTGAACGGTGGTGGGGGGAGGTAGAAAAACTGTTTTTT. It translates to CASSERWWGEVEKLFF.

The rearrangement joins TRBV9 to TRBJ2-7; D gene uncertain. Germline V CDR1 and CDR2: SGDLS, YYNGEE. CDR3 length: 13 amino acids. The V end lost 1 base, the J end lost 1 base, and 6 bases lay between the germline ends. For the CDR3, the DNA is TGTGCCAGCAGCGTACATACTTCCTACGAGCAGTACTTC. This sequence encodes CASSVHTSYEQYF.

CDR3 DNA sequence: TGCGCCAGCAGTGACCCGGGACAGGGTCACAATGAGCAGTTCTTC. It is translated as CASSDPGQGHNEQFF. The chain has TRBV10-1 and TRBJ2-1, with 9 bases lining up with TRBD1. V shed 3 bases, J shed 5 bases, and the junction held 5 bases outside the gene matches. Germline V gives CDR1 WNHNN, CDR2 SYGVQD (reference sequence). The CDR3 totals 15 residues.

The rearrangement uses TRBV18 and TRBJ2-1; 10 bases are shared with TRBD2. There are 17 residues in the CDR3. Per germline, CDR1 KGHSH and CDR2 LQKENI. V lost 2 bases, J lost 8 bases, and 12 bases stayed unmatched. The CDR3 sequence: CASSPNLAGVLGDEQFF. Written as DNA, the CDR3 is TGTGCCAGCTCACCAAATCTAGCGGGAGTCCTGGGGGATGAGCAGTTCTTC.

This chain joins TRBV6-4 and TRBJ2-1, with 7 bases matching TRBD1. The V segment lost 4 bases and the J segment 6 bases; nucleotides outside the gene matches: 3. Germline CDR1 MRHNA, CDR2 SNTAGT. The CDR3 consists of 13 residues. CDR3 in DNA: TGTGCCAGCAGTGCGTCAGGGGGCAATGAGCAGTTCTTC. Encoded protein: CASSASGGNEQFF.

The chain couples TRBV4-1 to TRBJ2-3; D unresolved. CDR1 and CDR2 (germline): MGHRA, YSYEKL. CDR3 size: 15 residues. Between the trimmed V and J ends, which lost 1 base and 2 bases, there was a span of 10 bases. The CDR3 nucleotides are TGCGCCAGCAGCCAAGGCTTCCAGGACACAGATACGCAGTATTTT. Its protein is CASSQGFQDTDTQYF.

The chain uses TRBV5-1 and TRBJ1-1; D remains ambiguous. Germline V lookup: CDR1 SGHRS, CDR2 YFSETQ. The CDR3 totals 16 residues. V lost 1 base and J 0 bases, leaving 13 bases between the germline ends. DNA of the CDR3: TGCGCCAGCAGCTTGTGGTTACGGGGTATGAACACTGAAGCTTTCTTT. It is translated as CASSLWLRGMNTEAFF.

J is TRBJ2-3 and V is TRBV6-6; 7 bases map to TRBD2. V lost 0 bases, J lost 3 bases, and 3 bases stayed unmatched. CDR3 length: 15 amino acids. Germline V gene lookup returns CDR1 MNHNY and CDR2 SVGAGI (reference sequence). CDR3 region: CASSYSRAGTDTQYF. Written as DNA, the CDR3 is TGTGCCAGCAGTTACTCGAGAGCGGGGACAGATACGCAGTATTTT.

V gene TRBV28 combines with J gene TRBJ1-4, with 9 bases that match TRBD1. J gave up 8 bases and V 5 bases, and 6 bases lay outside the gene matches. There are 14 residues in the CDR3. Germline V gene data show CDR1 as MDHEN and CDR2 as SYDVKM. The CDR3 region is CASSDGQGREKLFF. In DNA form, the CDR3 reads TGTGCCAGCAGTGATGGACAGGGGCGGGAAAAACTGTTTTTT.

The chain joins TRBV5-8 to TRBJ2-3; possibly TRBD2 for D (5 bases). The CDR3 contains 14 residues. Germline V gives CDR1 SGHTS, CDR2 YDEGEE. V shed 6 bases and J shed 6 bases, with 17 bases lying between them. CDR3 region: CASNLGLPRDTQYF. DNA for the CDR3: TGTGCCAGCAACCTCGGACTCCCACGGGATACGCAGTATTTT.

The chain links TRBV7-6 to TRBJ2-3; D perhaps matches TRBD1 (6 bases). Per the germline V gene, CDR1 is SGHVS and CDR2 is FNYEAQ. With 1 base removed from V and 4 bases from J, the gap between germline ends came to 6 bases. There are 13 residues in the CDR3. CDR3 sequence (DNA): TGTGCCAGCAGCTTAGACAGGGCAGATACGCAGTATTTT. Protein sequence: CASSLDRADTQYF.

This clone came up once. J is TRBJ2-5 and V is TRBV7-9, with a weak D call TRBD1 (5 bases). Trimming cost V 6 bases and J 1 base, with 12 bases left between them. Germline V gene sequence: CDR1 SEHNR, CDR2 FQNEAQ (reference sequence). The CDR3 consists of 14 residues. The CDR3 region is CASSPRQTQETQYF. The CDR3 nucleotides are TGTGCCAGCAGTCCTCGACAGACCCAAGAGACCCAGTACTTC. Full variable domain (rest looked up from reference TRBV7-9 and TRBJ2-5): DTGVSQNPRHKITKRGQNVTFRCDPISEHNRLYWYRQTLGQGPEFLTYFQNEAQLEKSRLLSDRFSAERPKGSFSTLEIQRTEQGDSAMYLCASSPRQTQETQYFGPGTRLLVL.

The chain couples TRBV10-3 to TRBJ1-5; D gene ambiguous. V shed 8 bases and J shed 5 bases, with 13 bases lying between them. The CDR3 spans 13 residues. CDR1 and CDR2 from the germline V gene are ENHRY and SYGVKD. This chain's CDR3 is CAIVSRADQPQHF. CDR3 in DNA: TGTGCCATCGTTTCGCGAGCGGATCAGCCCCAGCATTTT.

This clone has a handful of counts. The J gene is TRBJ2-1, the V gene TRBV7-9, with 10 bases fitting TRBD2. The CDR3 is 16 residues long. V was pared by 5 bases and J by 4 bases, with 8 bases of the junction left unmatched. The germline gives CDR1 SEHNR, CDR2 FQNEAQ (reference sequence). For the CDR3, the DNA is TGTGCCAGCAGCGGACTGGGACTAGCGACATACAATGAGCAGTTCTTC. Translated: CASSGLGLATYNEQFF.

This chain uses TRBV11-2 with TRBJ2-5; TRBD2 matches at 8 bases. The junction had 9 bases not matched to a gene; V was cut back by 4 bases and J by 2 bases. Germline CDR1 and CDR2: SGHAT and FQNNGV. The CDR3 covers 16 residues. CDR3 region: CASSSPSERGQETQYF. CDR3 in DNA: TGTGCCAGCAGCTCCCCAAGCGAGCGGGGGCAAGAGACCCAGTACTTC.

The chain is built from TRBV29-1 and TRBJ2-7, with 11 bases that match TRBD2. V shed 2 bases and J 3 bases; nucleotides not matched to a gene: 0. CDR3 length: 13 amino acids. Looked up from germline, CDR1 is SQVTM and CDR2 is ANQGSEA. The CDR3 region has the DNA TGCAGCGTTGAAACTAGCGGGAGCTACGAGCAGTACTTC. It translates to CSVETSGSYEQYF.